These T cell receptor beta chains were read from a single sample in a study of cytomegalovirus exposure and HLA in healthy donors. The method was immunoSEQ multiplex PCR; TCRdb's version includes in-frame clones alone and lacks a portion of them. The table has about 130,000 clones, around 67% seen once. Material for sequencing was PBMCs. These receptors all stem from a woman in her thirties or forties in good health and CMV-seropositive. CDR3s include the opening cysteine and the closing phenylalanine or tryptophan. A D gene is named only where the DNA matches it firmly. Clone size, where shown, is once, few, many, or a class for clones that have expanded.

v_call: TRBV7-8; j_call: TRBJ2-7; d_call: .; clone_size: once; cdr3_nt: TGTGCCAGCAGCCCCGCAGAGAGAGGCCTAACGCAGTACTTC; cdr3_aa: CASSPAERGLTQYF
v_call: TRBV6-1; j_call: TRBJ1-3; d_call: .; clone_size: once; cdr3_nt: TGTGCCAGCAGAATCGACAGCTCTGGAAACACCATATATTTT; cdr3_aa: CASRIDSSGNTIYF
v_call: TRBV2; j_call: TRBJ1-1; d_call: .; clone_size: .; cdr3_nt: TGTGCCAGCAGTGTTAGTTTCCGAGCTTTCTTT; cdr3_aa: CASSVSFRAFF
v_call: TRBV28; j_call: TRBJ2-7; d_call: TRBD1; clone_size: .; cdr3_nt: TGTGCCAGCAGTTCTTCCGGGACAGTCTACGAGCAGTACTTC; cdr3_aa: CASSSSGTVYEQYF
v_call: TRBV19; j_call: TRBJ2-1; d_call: TRBD1; clone_size: few; cdr3_nt: TGTGCCAGCATCCGGGACAGGGGGCAGGGTGAGCAGTTCTTC; cdr3_aa: CASIRDRGQGEQFF
v_call: TRBV9; j_call: TRBJ2-2; d_call: TRBD1; clone_size: .; cdr3_nt: TGTGCCAGCAGCGTAACCGGGACAGGGTCTATAGCCGGGGAGCTGTTTTTT; cdr3_aa: CASSVTGTGSIAGELFF
v_call: TRBV6-5; j_call: TRBJ1-2; d_call: TRBD1; clone_size: .; cdr3_nt: TGTGCCAGCAGTCCAGGGGGCAGCTATGGCTACACCTTC; cdr3_aa: CASSPGGSYGYTF
v_call: TRBV7-9; j_call: TRBJ2-1; d_call: TRBD2; clone_size: once; cdr3_nt: TGTGCCAGCAGCTTAGGGACTAGCTCCAATGAGCAGTTCTTC; cdr3_aa: CASSLGTSSNEQFF
v_call: TRBV29-1; j_call: TRBJ1-1; d_call: .; clone_size: .; cdr3_nt: TGCAGCGTACGTGCCGGGATGAACACTGAAGCTTTCTTT; cdr3_aa: CSVRAGMNTEAFF
v_call: TRBV15; j_call: TRBJ2-1; d_call: .; clone_size: .; cdr3_nt: TGTGCCACCAGCAGAGGTGGACAGACCTACAATGAGCAGTTCTTC; cdr3_aa: CATSRGGQTYNEQFF
v_call: TRBV6-1; j_call: TRBJ1-2; d_call: .; clone_size: .; cdr3_nt: TGTGCCAGCAGTTATTACCCAGACTATGGCTACACCTTC; cdr3_aa: CASSYYPDYGYTF
v_call: TRBV11-2; j_call: TRBJ2-5; d_call: TRBD2; clone_size: few; cdr3_nt: TGTGCCAGCAGCTTAGACGCAGCGGGGCGGCGAGAGACCCAGTACTTC; cdr3_aa: CASSLDAAGRRETQYF
v_call: TRBV4-1; j_call: TRBJ2-7; d_call: TRBD1; clone_size: .; cdr3_nt: TGCGCCAGCAGCCAAGTAGAGGGACAGGGGGCTTCCTACGAGCAGTACTTC; cdr3_aa: CASSQVEGQGASYEQYF
v_call: TRBV7-9; j_call: TRBJ2-5; d_call: .; clone_size: .; cdr3_nt: TGTGCCAGCAGCTTTAGTAGAGAAGAGACCCAGTACTTC; cdr3_aa: CASSFSREETQYF
v_call: TRBV6-1; j_call: TRBJ2-7; d_call: TRBD1; clone_size: .; cdr3_nt: TGTGCCAGCAGTACCCCGGGACAGTCCTACGAGCAGTACTTC; cdr3_aa: CASSTPGQSYEQYF
v_call: TRBV9; j_call: TRBJ1-4; d_call: TRBD1; clone_size: .; cdr3_nt: TGTGCCAGCAGCCCGAGGACAGGGGGAGGTGAAAAACTGTTTTTT; cdr3_aa: CASSPRTGGGEKLFF
v_call: TRBV6-6; j_call: TRBJ1-1; d_call: .; clone_size: .; cdr3_nt: TGTGCCAGCAGAGAGCTTCGACAGAACACTGAAGCTTTCTTT; cdr3_aa: CASRELRQNTEAFF
v_call: TRBV7-7; j_call: TRBJ2-5; d_call: .; clone_size: .; cdr3_nt: TGTGCTAGCAGCTTAGGATCAGGATTCCAAGAGACCCAGTACTTC; cdr3_aa: CASSLGSGFQETQYF
v_call: TRBV7-2; j_call: TRBJ2-5; d_call: .; clone_size: .; cdr3_nt: TGTGCCAGCAGCCCCTCAGAGACCCAGTACTTC; cdr3_aa: CASSPSETQYF
v_call: TRBV2; j_call: TRBJ2-7; d_call: TRBD1; clone_size: .; cdr3_nt: TGTGCCAGCAGGACAGGGGGCTACGAGCAGTACTTC; cdr3_aa: CASRTGGYEQYF
v_call: TRBV27; j_call: TRBJ2-7; d_call: TRBD1; clone_size: .; cdr3_nt: TGTGCCAGCAGTTCCACAGGGGGCATCTACGAGCAGTACTTC; cdr3_aa: CASSSTGGIYEQYF
v_call: TRBV6-5; j_call: TRBJ2-6; d_call: TRBD1; clone_size: .; cdr3_nt: TGTGCCAGCAGTCTCACAGGGGCCGGGGCCAACGTCCTGACTTTC; cdr3_aa: CASSLTGAGANVLTF
v_call: TRBV2; j_call: TRBJ2-1; d_call: .; clone_size: once; cdr3_nt: TGTGCCAGCAGGGTATCGGCGGCACTTGGCTCCTACAATGAGCAGTTCTTC; cdr3_aa: CASRVSAALGSYNEQFF
v_call: TRBV5-6; j_call: TRBJ1-2; d_call: TRBD1; clone_size: once; cdr3_nt: TGTGCCAGCAGCCAAGACAGGGGCTTTGCAGGCTACACCTTC; cdr3_aa: CASSQDRGFAGYTF
v_call: TRBV7-9; j_call: TRBJ1-5; d_call: TRBD1; clone_size: .; cdr3_nt: TGTGCCAGCAGCCAACAGGGGGTCGAGCAGCCCCAGCATTTT; cdr3_aa: CASSQQGVEQPQHF
v_call: TRBV19; j_call: TRBJ1-1; d_call: TRBD1; clone_size: .; cdr3_nt: TGTGCCAGTAGCCGTGACAGGGGCGGAGGCACTGAAGCTTTCTTT; cdr3_aa: CASSRDRGGGTEAFF
v_call: TRBV6-6; j_call: TRBJ2-2; d_call: .; clone_size: .; cdr3_nt: TGTGCCAGCAGTTACTCGTACAGGGCCAACACCGGGGAGCTGTTTTTT; cdr3_aa: CASSYSYRANTGELFF
v_call: TRBV5-4; j_call: TRBJ2-5; d_call: TRBD1; clone_size: few; cdr3_nt: TGTGCCAGCAGCCCCCGGACAGGGAAAGAGACCCAGTACTTC; cdr3_aa: CASSPRTGKETQYF
v_call: TRBV7-8; j_call: TRBJ2-1; d_call: TRBD1; clone_size: .; cdr3_nt: TGTGCCAGCAGCCCGGGACAGCTAATCTCCTACAATGAGCAGTTCTTC; cdr3_aa: CASSPGQLISYNEQFF
v_call: TRBV30; j_call: TRBJ2-7; d_call: .; clone_size: .; cdr3_nt: TGTGCCTGGAGTGTGCTAGCTGGATACGAGCAGTACTTC; cdr3_aa: CAWSVLAGYEQYF